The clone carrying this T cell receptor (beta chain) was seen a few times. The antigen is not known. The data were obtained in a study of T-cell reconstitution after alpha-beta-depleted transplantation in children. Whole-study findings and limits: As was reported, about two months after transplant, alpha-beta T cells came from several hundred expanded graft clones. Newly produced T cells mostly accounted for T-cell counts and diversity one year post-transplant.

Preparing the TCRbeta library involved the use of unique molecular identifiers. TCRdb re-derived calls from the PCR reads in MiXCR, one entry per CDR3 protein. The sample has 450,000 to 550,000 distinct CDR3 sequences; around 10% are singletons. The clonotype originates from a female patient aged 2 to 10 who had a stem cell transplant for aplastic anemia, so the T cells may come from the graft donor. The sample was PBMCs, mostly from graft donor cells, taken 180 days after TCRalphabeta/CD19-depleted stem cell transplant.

CDR3 protein: CASSVVDIEQFF. The CDR3 DNA is TGTGCCAGCAGCGTAGTCGATATTGAGCAGTTCTTC. This rearrangement joins TRBV9 to TRBJ2-1, with D unresolved. The V and J ends lost 0 bases and 9 bases respectively, with 7 bases between them. The CDR3 runs to 12 residues. Germline V gene sequence: CDR1 SGDLS, CDR2 YYNGEE.